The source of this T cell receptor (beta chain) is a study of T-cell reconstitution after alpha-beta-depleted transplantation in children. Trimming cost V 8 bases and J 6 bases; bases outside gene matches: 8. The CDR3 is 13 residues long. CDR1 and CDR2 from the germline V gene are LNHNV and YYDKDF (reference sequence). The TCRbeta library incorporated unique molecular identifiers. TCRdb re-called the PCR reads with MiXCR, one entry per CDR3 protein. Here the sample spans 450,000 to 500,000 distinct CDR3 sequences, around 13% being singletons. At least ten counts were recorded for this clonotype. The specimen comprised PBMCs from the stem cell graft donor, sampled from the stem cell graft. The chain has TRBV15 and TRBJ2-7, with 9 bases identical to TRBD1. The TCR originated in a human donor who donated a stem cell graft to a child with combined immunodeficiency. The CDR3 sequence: CATRGQGLSEQYF. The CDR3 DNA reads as TGTGCCACCCGCGGACAGGGGTTAAGCGAGCAGTACTTC. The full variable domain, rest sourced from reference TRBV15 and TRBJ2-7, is DAMVIQNPRYQVTQFGKPVTLSCSQTLNHNVMYWYQQKSSQAPKLLFHYYDKDFNNEADTPDNFQSRRPNTSFCFLDIRSPGLGDTAMYLCATRGQGLSEQYFGPGTRLTVT.